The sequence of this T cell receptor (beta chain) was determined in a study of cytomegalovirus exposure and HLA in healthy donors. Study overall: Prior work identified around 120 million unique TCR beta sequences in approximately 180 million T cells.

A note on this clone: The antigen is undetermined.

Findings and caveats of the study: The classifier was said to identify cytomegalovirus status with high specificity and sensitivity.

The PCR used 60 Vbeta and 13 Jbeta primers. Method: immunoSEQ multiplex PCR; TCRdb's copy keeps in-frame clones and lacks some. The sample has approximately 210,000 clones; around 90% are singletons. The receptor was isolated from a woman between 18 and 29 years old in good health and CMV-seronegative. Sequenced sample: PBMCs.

CDR3 residues: CASKGGRGIVEQYF. CDR3 coding DNA: TGTGCCAGCAAGGGCGGGAGGGGGATTGTCGAGCAGTACTTC. The chain has TRBV5-4 and TRBJ2-7, with 9 bases lining up with TRBD2. Unmatched junction bases numbered 10, after V lost 6 bases and J lost 6 bases. The germline V gene has CDR1 SGHNT and CDR2 YYREEE (reference sequence). This CDR3 is built from 14 residues.